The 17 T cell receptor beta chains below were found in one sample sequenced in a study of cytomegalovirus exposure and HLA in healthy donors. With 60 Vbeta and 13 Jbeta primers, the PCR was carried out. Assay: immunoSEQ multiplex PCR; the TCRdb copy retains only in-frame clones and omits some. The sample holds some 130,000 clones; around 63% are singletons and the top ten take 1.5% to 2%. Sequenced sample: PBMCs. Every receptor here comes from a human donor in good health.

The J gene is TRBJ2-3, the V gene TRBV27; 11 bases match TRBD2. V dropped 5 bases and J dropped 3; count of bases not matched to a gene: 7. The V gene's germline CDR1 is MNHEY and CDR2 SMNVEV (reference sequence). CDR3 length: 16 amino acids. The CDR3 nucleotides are TGTGCCAGCAGTAGTAGCGGGGGGGGTTGGACAGATACGCAGTATTTT. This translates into CASSSSGGGWTDTQYF.

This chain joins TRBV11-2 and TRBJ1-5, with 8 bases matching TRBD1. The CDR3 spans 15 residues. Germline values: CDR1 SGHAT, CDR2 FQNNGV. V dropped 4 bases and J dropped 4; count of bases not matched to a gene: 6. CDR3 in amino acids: CASSSRTGLNQPQHF. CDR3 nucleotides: TGTGCCAGCAGCTCCAGGACAGGGCTAAATCAGCCCCAGCATTTT.

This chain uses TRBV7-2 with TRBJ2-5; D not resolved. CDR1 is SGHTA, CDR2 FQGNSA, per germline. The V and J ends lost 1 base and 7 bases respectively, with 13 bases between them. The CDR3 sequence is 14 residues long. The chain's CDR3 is CASSLVAEYGTQYF. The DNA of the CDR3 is TGTGCCAGCAGCTTAGTTGCGGAGTACGGGACCCAGTACTTC. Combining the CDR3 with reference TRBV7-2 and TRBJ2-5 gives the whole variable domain GAGVSQSPSNKVTEKGKDVELRCDPISGHTALYWYRQSLGQGLEFLIYFQGNSAPDKSGLPSDRFSAERTGGSVSTLTIQRTQQEDSAVYLCASSLVAEYGTQYFGPGTRLLVL.

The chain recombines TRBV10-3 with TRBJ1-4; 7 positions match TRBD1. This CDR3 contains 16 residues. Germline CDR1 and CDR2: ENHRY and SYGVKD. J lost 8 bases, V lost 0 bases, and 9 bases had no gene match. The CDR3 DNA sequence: TGTGCCATCAGTGAGTCGCGAGGGGGCGGTGAGGAAAAACTGTTTTTT. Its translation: CAISESRGGGEEKLFF.

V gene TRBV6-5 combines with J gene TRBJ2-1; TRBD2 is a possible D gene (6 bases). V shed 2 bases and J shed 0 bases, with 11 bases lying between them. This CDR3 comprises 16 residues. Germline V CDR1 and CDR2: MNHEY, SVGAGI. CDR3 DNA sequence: TGTGCCAGCAGTTACGGAGGGGAGGCCTCCTACAATGAGCAGTTCTTC. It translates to CASSYGGEASYNEQFF.

The DNA of the CDR3 is TGTGCCAGCAGATCACAGGGGGCGTCAGATACGCAGTATTTT. Translated: CASRSQGASDTQYF. The chain links TRBV5-4 to TRBJ2-3, with 9 bases identical to TRBD1. From germline, CDR1 is SGHNT and CDR2 YYREEE (reference sequence). Losses at the gene ends were 5 bases for V and 4 bases for J; bases not matched to a gene: 5. The CDR3 runs to 14 residues. Full variable domain (outside the CDR3, taken from reference TRBV5-4 and TRBJ2-3): ETGVTQSPTHLIKTRGQQVTLRCSSQSGHNTVSWYQQALGQGPQFIFQYYREEENGRGNFPPRFSGLQFPNYSSELNVNALELDDSALYLCASRSQGASDTQYFGPGTRLTVL.

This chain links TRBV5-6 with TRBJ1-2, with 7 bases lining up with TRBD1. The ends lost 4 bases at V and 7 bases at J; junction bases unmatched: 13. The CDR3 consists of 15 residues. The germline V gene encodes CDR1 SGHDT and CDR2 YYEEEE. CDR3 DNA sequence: TGTGCCAGCAGCCCAGGGGGGCTCCTCACGAGTGGCTACACCTTC. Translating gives CASSPGGLLTSGYTF.

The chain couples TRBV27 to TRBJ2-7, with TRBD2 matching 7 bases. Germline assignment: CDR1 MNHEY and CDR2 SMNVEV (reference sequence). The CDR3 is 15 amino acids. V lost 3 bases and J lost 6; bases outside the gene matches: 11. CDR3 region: CASSFERDYRREQYF. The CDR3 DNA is TGTGCCAGCAGTTTCGAACGGGACTACCGACGCGAGCAGTACTTC.

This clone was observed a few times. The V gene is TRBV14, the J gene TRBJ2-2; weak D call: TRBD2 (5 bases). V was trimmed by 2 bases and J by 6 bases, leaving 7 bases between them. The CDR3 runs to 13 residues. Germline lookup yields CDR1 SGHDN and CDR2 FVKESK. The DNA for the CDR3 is TGTGCCAGCAGCCAACGAGGGCCCGGGGAGCTGTTTTTT. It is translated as CASSQRGPGELFF.

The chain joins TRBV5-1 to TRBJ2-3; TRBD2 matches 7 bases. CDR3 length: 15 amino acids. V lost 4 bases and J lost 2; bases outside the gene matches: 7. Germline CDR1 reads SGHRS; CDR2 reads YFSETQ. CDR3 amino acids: CASSLSGFDTDTQYF. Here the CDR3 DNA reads TGCGCCAGCAGCCTTAGCGGGTTTGACACAGATACGCAGTATTTT. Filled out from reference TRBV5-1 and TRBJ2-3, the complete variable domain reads KAGVTQTPRYLIKTRGQQVTLSCSPISGHRSVSWYQQTPGQGLQFLFEYFSETQRNKGNFPGRFSGRQFSNSRSEMNVSTLELGDSALYLCASSLSGFDTDTQYFGPGTRLTVL.

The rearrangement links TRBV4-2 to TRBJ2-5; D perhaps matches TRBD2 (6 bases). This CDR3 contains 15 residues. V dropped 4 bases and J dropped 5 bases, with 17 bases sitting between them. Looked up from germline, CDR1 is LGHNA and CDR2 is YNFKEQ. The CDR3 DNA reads TGTGCCAGCAGCCGCACCACTAGCACCGAGGAGACCCAGTACTTC. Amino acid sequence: CASSRTTSTEETQYF.

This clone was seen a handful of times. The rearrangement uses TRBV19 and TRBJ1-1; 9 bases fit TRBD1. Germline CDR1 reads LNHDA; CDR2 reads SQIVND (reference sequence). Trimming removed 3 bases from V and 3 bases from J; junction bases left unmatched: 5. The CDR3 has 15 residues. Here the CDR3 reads CASSIWTGEHTEAFF. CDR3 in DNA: TGTGCCAGTAGTATCTGGACAGGGGAGCACACTGAAGCTTTCTTT.

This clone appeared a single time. In DNA, the CDR3 is TGTGCCAGCAGCCCAACGGTGGGAGCGGGCACCGGGGAGCTGTTTTTT. Encoded protein: CASSPTVGAGTGELFF. This chain uses TRBV9 with TRBJ2-2; tentatively, D is TRBD2 (6 bases). The CDR3 consists of 16 residues. V dropped 4 bases and J dropped 4 bases, with 17 bases sitting between them. Germline-derived CDR1 and CDR2 are SGDLS and YYNGEE.

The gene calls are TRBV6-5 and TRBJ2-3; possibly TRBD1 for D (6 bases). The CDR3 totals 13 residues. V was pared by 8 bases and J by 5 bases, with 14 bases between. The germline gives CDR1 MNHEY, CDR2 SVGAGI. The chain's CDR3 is CASRGGGVDTQYF. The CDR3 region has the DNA TGTGCCAGCCGTGGGGGCGGCGTAGATACGCAGTATTTT.

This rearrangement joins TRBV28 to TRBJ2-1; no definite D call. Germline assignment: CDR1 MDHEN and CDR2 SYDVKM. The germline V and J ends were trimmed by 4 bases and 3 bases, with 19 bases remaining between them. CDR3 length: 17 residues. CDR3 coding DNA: TGTGCCAGCAGTTACTCCAAGGCTAAGAGGAGCTACAATGAGCAGTTCTTC. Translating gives CASSYSKAKRSYNEQFF.

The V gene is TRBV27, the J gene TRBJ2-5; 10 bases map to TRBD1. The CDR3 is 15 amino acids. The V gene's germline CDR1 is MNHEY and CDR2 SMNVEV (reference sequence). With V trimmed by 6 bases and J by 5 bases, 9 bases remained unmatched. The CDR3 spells CASSRRTGGGETQYF. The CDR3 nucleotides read TGTGCCAGCAGCCGAAGGACAGGGGGAGGCGAGACCCAGTACTTC.

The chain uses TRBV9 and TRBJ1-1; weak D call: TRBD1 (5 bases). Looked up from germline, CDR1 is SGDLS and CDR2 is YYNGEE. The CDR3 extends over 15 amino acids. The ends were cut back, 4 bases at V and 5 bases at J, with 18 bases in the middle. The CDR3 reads CASSSTGGRTTEAFF. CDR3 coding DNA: TGTGCCAGCAGCTCGACGGGGGGGAGGACGACTGAAGCTTTCTTT. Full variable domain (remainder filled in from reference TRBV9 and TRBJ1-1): DSGVTQTPKHLITATGQRVTLRCSPRSGDLSVYWYQQSLDQGLQFLIQYYNGEERAKGNILERFSAQQFPDLHSELNLSSLELGDSALYFCASSSTGGRTTEAFFGQGTRLTVV.